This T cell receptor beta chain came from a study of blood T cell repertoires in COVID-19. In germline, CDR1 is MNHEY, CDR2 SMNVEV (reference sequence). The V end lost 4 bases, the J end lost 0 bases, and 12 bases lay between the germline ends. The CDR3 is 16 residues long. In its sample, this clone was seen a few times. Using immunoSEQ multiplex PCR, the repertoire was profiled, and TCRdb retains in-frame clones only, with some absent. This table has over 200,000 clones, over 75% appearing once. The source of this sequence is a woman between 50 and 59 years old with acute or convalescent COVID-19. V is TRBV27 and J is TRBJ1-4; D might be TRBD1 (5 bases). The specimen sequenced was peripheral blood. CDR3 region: CASSSADSTTNEKLFF. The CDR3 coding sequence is TGTGCCAGCAGTTCCGCCGACAGCACAACTAATGAAAAACTGTTTTTT.